The entry below gives a single T cell receptor beta chain sequence along with its context. The specificity of this receptor is unknown. Base qualities are not at hand, and no much larger clone is one base apart. Peripheral blood was donated by five healthy children aged about 15-56 months who were having elective routine surgery, plus five healthy nonsmoking adults. A FACSAria III cell sorter was used to sort live, Annexin V-negative naive CD8+ T cells (CD3+CD8+CD45RA+CCR7+). Between roughly 20,000 and 100,000 naive CD8+ T cells were sorted per sample. Ficoll-Paque density gradient centrifugation was used to isolate mononuclear cells from diluted blood. Before sorting, mononuclear cells were cryopreserved in around 10% DMSO plus 90% FBS and kept long term at -150 degrees C. After thawing, the cells were stained with Annexin V and with antibodies against CD3, CD8, CCR7 and CD45RA. The DNeasy Blood and Tissue Kit was used to extract genomic DNA from snap-frozen pellets of sorted cells.

This sample stems from a study of naive CD8 T cells in extremely preterm neonates (dated by TCRdb to about 2017). For the wider study: An age range of 25-50 years is given for the adult participants in the abstract, whereas a range of 20-50 years is given in the methods. TCRbeta CDR3 repertoires of sorted naive CD8+ T cells were compared across four age groups: extremely preterm neonates, term neonates, young children and adults.

A two-step, bias-controlled multiplex PCR was used to amplify TCRbeta CDR3 regions from genomic DNA. Primers specific for every TRBV and TRBJ gene segment were included in the multiplex PCR. TCRbeta repertoire data were generated with the immunoSEQ Assay. The authors processed their data as follows. A relative-frequency ratio and a modified nearest-neighbor algorithm were applied to filter and cluster reads so that closely related sequences were merged. The V, D and J gene assignments for CDR3 sequences were based on IMGT annotation. Template counts were quantified against synthetic TCR CDR3 analog sequences and normalized for PCR amplification bias. Only unique productive sequences, that is, in-frame CDR3 sequences lacking stop codons, were included in the analyses. The immunoSEQ Analyzer software was used to calculate iChao1 richness and clonality, with clonality defined as 1 minus Pielou's evenness. Depending on the Shapiro-Wilk normality results, either Student's t-test or a non-parametric test was run in JMP for statistical testing. TCRdb retrieved this table from immuneACCESS and kept in-frame rearrangements only. Not all clones are present; in checked studies, unresolved V genes account for under half, and no reason is known for the remainder. The V and J calls and clone size are taken from that table; D and trimming were inferred from the DNA. Present in this sample are several thousand clones, 95% to 98% of which were seen just once. About 0.7% of the sample goes to the ten largest clones.

Results the study describes overall, beyond this receptor: Preterm CDR3s were shorter, with fewer N additions and less junctional trimming, and were closer to germline than those of older groups. As limitations, the authors pointed to a small sample size and variable productive template counts among preterm samples. Preterm neonates shared more CDR3 nucleotide sequences (2.7%) than term neonates (around 0.4%), young children (about 0.03%) and adults (around 0.01%). To track T cell development within individuals, the authors urged prospective longitudinal studies of preterm and term neonates. Compared with all other age groups, preterm neonates showed significantly lower iChao1 richness (p < 0.05) along with an even clone distribution, indicating a less rich repertoire.

Trimming leaves V shorter by 6 bases and J shorter by 4 bases, with the junction holding 5 bases beyond the gene matches. The germline V gene (reference sequence) sets CDR1 to MNHEY and CDR2 to SMNVEV. The CDR3 spans 13 residues, from the cysteine through the phenylalanine. The kept DNA is CDR3 alone, 39 bases in frame from the first base. The sequenced sample was naive CD8+ T cells from blood. The receptor's source is a human donor in good health. The chain couples TRBV27 to TRBJ1-1; TRBD1 fits 7 bases in the junction. At the DNA level, the sequence is TGTGCCAGCAGCGAATACAGGGGCACTGAAGCTTTCTTT. This gives the protein CASSEYRGTEAFF.